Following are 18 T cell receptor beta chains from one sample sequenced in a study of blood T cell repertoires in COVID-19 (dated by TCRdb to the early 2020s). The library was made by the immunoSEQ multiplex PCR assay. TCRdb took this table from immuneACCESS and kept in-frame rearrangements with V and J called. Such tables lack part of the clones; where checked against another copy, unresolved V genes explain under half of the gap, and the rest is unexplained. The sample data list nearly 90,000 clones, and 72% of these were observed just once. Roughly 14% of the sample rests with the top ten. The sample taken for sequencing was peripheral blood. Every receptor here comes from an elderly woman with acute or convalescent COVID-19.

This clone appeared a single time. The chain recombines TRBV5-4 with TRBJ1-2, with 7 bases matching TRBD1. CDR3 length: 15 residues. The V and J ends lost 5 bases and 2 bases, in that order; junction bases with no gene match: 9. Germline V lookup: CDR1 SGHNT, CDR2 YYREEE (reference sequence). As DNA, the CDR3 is TGTGCCAGCAGACCGGGAGGGGGCGAAAACTATGGCTACACCTTC. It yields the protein CASRPGGGENYGYTF.

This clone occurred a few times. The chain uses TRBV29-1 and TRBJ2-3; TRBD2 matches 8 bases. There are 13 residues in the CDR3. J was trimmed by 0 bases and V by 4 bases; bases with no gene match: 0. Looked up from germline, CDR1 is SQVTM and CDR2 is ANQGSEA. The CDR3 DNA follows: TGCAGCGTTGTAGCGGGAAGCACAGATACGCAGTATTTT. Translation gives CSVVAGSTDTQYF.

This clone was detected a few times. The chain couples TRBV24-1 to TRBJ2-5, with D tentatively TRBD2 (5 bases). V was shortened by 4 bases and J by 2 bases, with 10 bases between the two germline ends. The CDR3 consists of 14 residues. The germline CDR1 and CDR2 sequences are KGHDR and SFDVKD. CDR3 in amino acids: CATSDSGKQETQYF. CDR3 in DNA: TGTGCCACCAGTGACTCCGGGAAACAAGAGACCCAGTACTTC.

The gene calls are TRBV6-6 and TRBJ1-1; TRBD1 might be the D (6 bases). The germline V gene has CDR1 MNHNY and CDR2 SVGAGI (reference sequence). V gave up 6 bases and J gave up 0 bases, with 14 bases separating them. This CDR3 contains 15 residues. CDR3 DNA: TGTGCCAGCAGCCCACAGGGAGTACTGAACACTGAAGCTTTCTTT. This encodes CASSPQGVLNTEAFF.

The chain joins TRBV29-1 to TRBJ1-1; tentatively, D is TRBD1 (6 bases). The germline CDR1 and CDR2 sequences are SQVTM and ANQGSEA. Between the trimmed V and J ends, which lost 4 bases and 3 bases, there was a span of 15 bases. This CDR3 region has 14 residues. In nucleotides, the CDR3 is TGCAGCGTTGTCGTGGGGGGGCCCCACACTGAAGCTTTCTTT. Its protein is CSVVVGGPHTEAFF.

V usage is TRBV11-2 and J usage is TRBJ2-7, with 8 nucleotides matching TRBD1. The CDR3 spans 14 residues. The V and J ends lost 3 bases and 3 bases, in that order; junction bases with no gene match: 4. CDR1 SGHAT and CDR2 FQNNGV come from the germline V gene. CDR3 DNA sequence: TGTGCCAGCAGCTTGACAGGGGCCCTCTACGAGCAGTACTTC. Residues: CASSLTGALYEQYF.

CDR3 sequence (DNA): TGTGCCAGCAGCCCAAAGGTCAGGGTAGGAGAAAAACTGTTTTTT. Translated, it gives CASSPKVRVGEKLFF. The V and J genes are TRBV7-9 and TRBJ1-4; tentative D call: TRBD1 (5 bases). V shed 5 bases and J shed 8 bases, with 18 bases lying between them. The germline gives CDR1 SEHNR, CDR2 FQNEAQ (reference sequence). The CDR3 has 15 residues.

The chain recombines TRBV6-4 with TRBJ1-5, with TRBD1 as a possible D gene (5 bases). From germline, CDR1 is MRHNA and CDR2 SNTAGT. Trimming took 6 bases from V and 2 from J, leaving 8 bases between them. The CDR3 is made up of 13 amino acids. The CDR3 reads CASSREGNQPQHF. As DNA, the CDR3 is TGTGCCAGCAGCAGGGAGGGCAATCAGCCCCAGCATTTT.

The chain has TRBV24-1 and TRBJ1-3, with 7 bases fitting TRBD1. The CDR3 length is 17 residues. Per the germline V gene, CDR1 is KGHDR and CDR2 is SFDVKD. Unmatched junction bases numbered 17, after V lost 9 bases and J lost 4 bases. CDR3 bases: TGTGCCACCGACGGAATCGGACGCAGGGGGTTAGGAAACACCATATATTTT. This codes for CATDGIGRRGLGNTIYF.

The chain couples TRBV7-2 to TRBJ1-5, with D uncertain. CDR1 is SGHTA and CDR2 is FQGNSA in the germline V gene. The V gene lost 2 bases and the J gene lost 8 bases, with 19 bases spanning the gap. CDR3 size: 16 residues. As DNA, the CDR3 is TGTGCCAGCAGCTTACGGGTATCGGGATTCATGGAGCCCCAGCATTTT. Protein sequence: CASSLRVSGFMEPQHF.

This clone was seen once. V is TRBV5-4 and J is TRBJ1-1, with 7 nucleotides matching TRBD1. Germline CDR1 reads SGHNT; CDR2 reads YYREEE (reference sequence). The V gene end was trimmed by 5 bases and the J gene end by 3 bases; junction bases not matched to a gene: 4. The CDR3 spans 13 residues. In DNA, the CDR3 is TGTGCCAGCAGTCTCGACAGGGACACTGAAGCTTTCTTT. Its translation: CASSLDRDTEAFF.

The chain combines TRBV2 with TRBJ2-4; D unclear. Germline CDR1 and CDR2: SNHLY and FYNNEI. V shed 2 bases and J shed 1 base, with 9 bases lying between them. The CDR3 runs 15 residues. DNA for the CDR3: TGTGCCAGCAGTGAAATACGACTTGCCAAAAACATTCAGTACTTC. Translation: CASSEIRLAKNIQYF.

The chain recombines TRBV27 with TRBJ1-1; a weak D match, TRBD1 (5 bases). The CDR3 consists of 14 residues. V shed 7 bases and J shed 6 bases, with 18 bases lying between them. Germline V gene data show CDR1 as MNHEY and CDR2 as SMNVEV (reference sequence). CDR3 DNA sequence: TGTGCCAGCATCCCAGCGGGGGGGGTTTCTGAAGCTTTCTTT. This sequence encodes CASIPAGGVSEAFF.

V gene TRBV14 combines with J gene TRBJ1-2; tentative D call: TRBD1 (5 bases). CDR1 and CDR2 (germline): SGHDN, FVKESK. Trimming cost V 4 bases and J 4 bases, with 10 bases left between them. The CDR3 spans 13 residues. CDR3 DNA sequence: TGTGCCAGCAGCCCGAGACAGACCTATGGCTACACCTTC. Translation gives CASSPRQTYGYTF.

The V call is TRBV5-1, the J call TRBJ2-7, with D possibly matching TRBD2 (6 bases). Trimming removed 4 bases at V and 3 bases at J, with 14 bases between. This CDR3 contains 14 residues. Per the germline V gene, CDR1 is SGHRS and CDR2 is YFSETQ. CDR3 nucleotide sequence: TGCGCCAGCAGCGTAACCTCCGGGGGCTACGAGCAGTACTTC. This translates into CASSVTSGGYEQYF.

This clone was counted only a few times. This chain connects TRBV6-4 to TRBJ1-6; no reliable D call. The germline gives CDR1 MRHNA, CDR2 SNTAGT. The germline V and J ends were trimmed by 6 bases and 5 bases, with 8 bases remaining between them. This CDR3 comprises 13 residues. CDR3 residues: CASRPYDNSPLHF. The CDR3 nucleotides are TGTGCCAGCAGGCCCTACGATAATTCACCCCTCCACTTT.

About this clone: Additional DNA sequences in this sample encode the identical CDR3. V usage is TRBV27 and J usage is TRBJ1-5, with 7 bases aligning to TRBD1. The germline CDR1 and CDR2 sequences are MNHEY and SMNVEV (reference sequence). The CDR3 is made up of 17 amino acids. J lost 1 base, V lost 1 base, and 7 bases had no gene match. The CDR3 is CASSLYPPTGSNQPQHF. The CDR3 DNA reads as TGTGCCAGCAGTTTATATCCCCCGACAGGGAGCAATCAGCCCCAGCATTTT.

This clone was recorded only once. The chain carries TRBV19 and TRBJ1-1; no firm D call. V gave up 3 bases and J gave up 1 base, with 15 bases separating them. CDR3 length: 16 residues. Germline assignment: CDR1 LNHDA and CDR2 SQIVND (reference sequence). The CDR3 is CASSIVAAFWNTEAFF. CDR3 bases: TGTGCCAGTAGTATTGTGGCAGCGTTTTGGAACACTGAAGCTTTCTTT.